These 26 T cell receptor beta chains were sequenced from one sample in a study of shared clonotypes between healthy human individuals. Using immunoSEQ multiplex PCR, the repertoire was profiled, and TCRdb retains in-frame clones only, with some absent. The table includes about 1 million clones, about 77% detected once. The sequenced sample consisted of memory CD4+ T cells sorted from blood. Subset noted: CD45RA-negative fraction. Every receptor here comes from a man between 18 and 35 years old in good health.

This sequence joins TRBV7-2 and TRBJ2-1, with 9 positions matching TRBD1. With V trimmed by 4 bases and J by 6 bases, 7 bases remained unmatched. CDR1 SGHTA and CDR2 FQGNSA come from the germline V gene. This CDR3 spans 15 amino acids. In DNA form, the CDR3 reads TGTGCCAGCAGCTCCGGGACAGGGAGCGCCAATGAGCAGTTCTTC. It specifies CASSSGTGSANEQFF.

This clone was observed a single time. V gene TRBV7-3 combines with J gene TRBJ2-5; either TRBD1 or TRBD2 may supply D (6 bases each). From germline, CDR1 is SGHTA and CDR2 FQGTGA. This CDR3 region has 15 residues. With 5 bases removed from V and 4 bases from J, the gap between germline ends came to 17 bases. DNA for the CDR3: TGTGCCAGCAGCCTTACTGCCGGGGGCATAGAGACCCAGTACTTC. It translates to CASSLTAGGIETQYF.

This chain joins TRBV5-1 and TRBJ2-2; possibly TRBD1 for D (6 bases). V lost 5 bases and J 2 bases, leaving 16 bases between the germline ends. The CDR3 is 16 amino acids. Germline V gene sequence: CDR1 SGHRS, CDR2 YFSETQ. The DNA of the CDR3 is TGCGCCAGCAGTCCGGGACACTTACCTAACACCGGGGAGCTGTTTTTT. Its protein is CASSPGHLPNTGELFF.

This clone was counted once. This sequence joins TRBV7-2 and TRBJ1-4; 8 bases agree with TRBD1. Germline loops: CDR1 SGHTA, CDR2 FQGNSA. Unmatched junction bases numbered 12, after V lost 5 bases and J lost 7 bases. The CDR3 covers 16 residues. CDR3 DNA sequence: TGTGCCAGCAGCCGGGACAGGCCCAAATCGGGTGAAAAACTGTTTTTT. Translated, it gives CASSRDRPKSGEKLFF.

The count of this clone is one. Other DNA sequences in this specimen translate into the identical CDR3. The V and J genes are TRBV4-1 and TRBJ2-7; TRBD1 is a possible D gene (6 bases). V gave up 2 bases and J gave up 2 bases, with 10 bases separating them. The CDR3 extends over 14 amino acids. Per germline, CDR1 MGHRA and CDR2 YSYEKL. CDR3 DNA sequence: TGCGCCAGCAGCCAACTAGGACAGACCTACGAGCAGTACTTC. Its protein product is CASSQLGQTYEQYF.

This chain connects TRBV29-1 to TRBJ1-2; 8 bases agree with TRBD1. The CDR3 runs to 17 residues. The germline V gene has CDR1 SQVTM and CDR2 ANQGSEA. V was pared by 0 bases and J by 2 bases, with 11 bases of the junction left unmatched. CDR3 region: CSVEERRQGAENYGYTF. DNA for the CDR3: TGCAGCGTTGAAGAAAGGAGGCAGGGGGCTGAAAACTATGGCTACACCTTC.

In the case of this clone: The junction shows a germline mismatch at one end, possibly a read error. The chain recombines TRBV7-7 with TRBJ2-5, with 10 bases identical to TRBD1. This CDR3 is 16 amino acids long. Germline CDR1 is SSHAT and CDR2 is FNYEAQ (reference sequence). CDR3 in amino acids: CASSLRTGGNQETQYF. The CDR3 DNA reads as TGTGCTAGCAGCCTACGGACAGGGGGAAACCAAGAGACCCAGTACTTC.

This clone came up a few times. The chain employs TRBV6-5 and TRBJ1-5, with D perhaps matching TRBD1 (5 bases). This CDR3 is built from 14 residues. CDR1 is MNHEY, CDR2 SVGAGI, per germline. Deletions cut 6 bases from V and 5 bases from J, with 14 bases between. Here the CDR3 DNA reads TGTGCCAGCAGCCCGGCCGGGACCTATCAGCCCCAGCATTTT. Translating it yields CASSPAGTYQPQHF.

V and J are TRBV5-1 and TRBJ2-5; 12 bases fit TRBD2. After removal of 0 bases from V and 5 bases from J, the junction contained 17 bases not matched to a gene. This CDR3 comprises 20 residues. Germline lookup yields CDR1 SGHRS and CDR2 YFSETQ. The DNA for the CDR3 is TGCGCCAGCAGCTTGGCCCTATTCATACTAGCGGGAGGTAGGAAGGAGACCCAGTACTTC. Translating it yields CASSLALFILAGGRKETQYF.

This chain links TRBV7-9 with TRBJ2-3; no clear D. CDR3 length equals 14 residues. Trimming cost V 5 bases and J 2 bases, with 11 bases left between them. Germline V lookup: CDR1 SEHNR, CDR2 FQNEAQ (reference sequence). The CDR3 here is CASSQTRDTDTQYF. DNA of the CDR3: TGTGCCAGCAGCCAAACACGCGACACAGATACGCAGTATTTT.

This clone was observed once. V gene TRBV18 combines with J gene TRBJ2-4; 11 bases align to TRBD2. The CDR3 is 18 amino acids. Germline V gene data show CDR1 as KGHSH and CDR2 as LQKENI. The V segment lost 0 bases and the J segment 7 bases; nucleotides outside the gene matches: 11. The CDR3 is CASSPPRTSGGIGNIQYF. CDR3 in DNA: TGTGCCAGCTCACCACCAAGAACTAGCGGGGGAATAGGGAACATTCAGTACTTC.

V usage is TRBV10-1 and J usage is TRBJ2-7; weak D call: TRBD1 (6 bases). Germline V gene data show CDR1 as WNHNN and CDR2 as SYGVQD (reference sequence). Trimming cost V 11 bases and J 1 base, with 21 bases left between them. The CDR3 loop spans 15 amino acids. In DNA form, the CDR3 reads TGCGCCGAGGCGGATCGGCAGGGGATGTCCTACGAGCAGTACTTC. Translation gives CAEADRQGMSYEQYF.

V and J are TRBV7-6 and TRBJ2-3; 9 bases align to TRBD2. The CDR3 consists of 16 residues. With 3 bases clipped from V and 7 bases from J, the junction kept 11 bases outside the gene matches. CDR1 SGHVS and CDR2 FNYEAQ come from the germline V gene. The CDR3 spells CASSLGMAGGPNTQYF. The CDR3 bases are TGTGCCAGCAGCTTGGGTATGGCGGGGGGGCCTAATACGCAGTATTTT.

Details on this clone: This sample includes further DNA sequences coding for the same CDR3. This rearrangement joins TRBV7-2 to TRBJ1-1; D possibly corresponds to TRBD1 (5 bases). Between the trimmed V and J ends, which lost 6 bases and 1 base, there was a span of 9 bases. The CDR3 spans 13 residues. Germline V gene sequence: CDR1 SGHTA, CDR2 FQGNSA. The CDR3 is CASSSQENTEAFF. In nucleotides, the CDR3 is TGTGCCAGCAGTTCACAGGAGAACACTGAAGCTTTCTTT.

At least ten counts were recorded for this clone. The gene calls are TRBV18 and TRBJ1-2; D unclear. With 4 bases removed from V and 5 bases from J, the gap between germline ends came to 14 bases. The CDR3 extends over 14 amino acids. The germline gives CDR1 KGHSH, CDR2 LQKENI. This chain's CDR3 is CASSLSLDAYGYTF. CDR3 coding DNA: TGTGCCAGCTCACTAAGCCTGGACGCTTATGGCTACACCTTC. The full variable domain, in which reference TRBV18 and TRBJ1-2 provide the parts outside the CDR3, is NAGVMQNPRHLVRRRGQEARLRCSPMKGHSHVYWYRQLPEEGLKFMVYLQKENIIDESGMPKERFSAEFPKEGPSILRIQQVVRGDSAAYFCASSLSLDAYGYTFGSGTRLTVV.

The V gene is TRBV30, the J gene TRBJ1-1; D not resolved. V lost 2 bases to trimming and J lost 2 bases, with 12 bases between them. In germline, CDR1 is GTSNPN, CDR2 SVGIG (reference sequence). There are 14 residues in the CDR3. Here the CDR3 DNA reads TGTGCCTGGAGTCGCCTAGATGGTAACACTGAAGCTTTCTTT. It translates to CAWSRLDGNTEAFF.

The chain combines TRBV5-1 with TRBJ2-2, with TRBD1 identical over 7 bases. The germline gives CDR1 SGHRS, CDR2 YFSETQ. The CDR3 covers 17 residues. The V gene end was trimmed by 2 bases and the J gene end by 3 bases; junction bases not matched to a gene: 10. The DNA for the CDR3 is TGCGCCAGCAGCTTAAACTCCGGGACAGCTTACACCGGGGAGCTGTTTTTT. Protein product: CASSLNSGTAYTGELFF.

This chain connects TRBV21-1 to TRBJ2-7; TRBD1 is the table's D call, not checked against the DNA. TRBV21-1 is assigned pseudogene status. The CDR3 has 15 amino acids. CDR3 protein: CASSKVSRGRDEQYF. In nucleotides, the CDR3 is TGTGCCAGCAGCAAAGTAAGCAGGGGGCGCGACGAGCAGTACTTC.

The chain couples TRBV5-1 to TRBJ1-2, with 10 bases identical to TRBD1. Trimming took 3 bases from V and 1 from J; bases not matched to a gene: 6. Germline-derived CDR1 and CDR2 are SGHRS and YFSETQ. The CDR3 is made up of 16 amino acids. CDR3 residues: CASSWTGTGDNYGYTF. CDR3 sequence (DNA): TGCGCCAGCAGCTGGACCGGGACAGGGGATAACTATGGCTACACCTTC.

The rearrangement joins TRBV28 to TRBJ1-5; 9 positions match TRBD1. The CDR3 covers 19 residues. J lost 0 bases, V lost 11 bases, and 20 bases had no gene match. Looked up from germline, CDR1 is MDHEN and CDR2 is SYDVKM. CDR3 nucleotide sequence: TGTGCCGCAGGCCTGGCAGGGACAGGGCCGGCTCATAGCAATCAGCCCCAGCATTTT. Translating gives CAAGLAGTGPAHSNQPQHF.

On this clone: The same CDR3 is also encoded by other DNA sequences in this sample. V gene TRBV4-1 combines with J gene TRBJ2-5, with 10 bases lining up with TRBD2. Germline assignment: CDR1 MGHRA and CDR2 YSYEKL. The CDR3 spans 13 residues. Trimming took 5 bases from V and 5 from J; bases not matched to a gene: 2. The CDR3 here is CASSLGLAETQYF. For the CDR3, the DNA is TGCGCCAGCAGCTTGGGACTAGCGGAGACCCAGTACTTC.

J is TRBJ1-2 and V is TRBV19; D remains ambiguous. Trimming removed 3 bases at V and 2 bases at J, with 10 bases between. The CDR3 has 14 residues. Per germline, CDR1 LNHDA and CDR2 SQIVND (reference sequence). The CDR3 DNA is TGTGCCAGTAGTATGGTTAATACCAACTATGGCTACACCTTC. Translating gives CASSMVNTNYGYTF.

V is TRBV5-8 and J is TRBJ1-3, with D maybe TRBD1 (6 bases). Germline CDR1 reads SGHTS; CDR2 reads YDEGEE. Trimming cost V 4 bases and J 0 bases, with 17 bases left between them. The CDR3 extends over 17 amino acids. The CDR3 DNA is TGTGCCAGCAGCCCCCGAGGGGGGGTAACCTCTGGAAACACCATATATTTT. Translation gives CASSPRGGVTSGNTIYF.

The chain carries TRBV5-1 and TRBJ2-5, with TRBD2 matching over 9 bases. There are 15 residues in the CDR3. Per the germline V gene, CDR1 is SGHRS and CDR2 is YFSETQ. V was pared by 2 bases and J by 2 bases, with 4 bases of the junction left unmatched. The CDR3 loop reads CASSLLAGIQETQYF. The CDR3 DNA reads as TGCGCCAGCAGCTTACTAGCGGGTATTCAAGAGACCCAGTACTTC.

This clone was seen only a few times. The CDR3 bases are TGTGCCAGCAGTTACTCGTTTACAGTCTCGAACACTGAAGCTTTCTTT. It encodes CASSYSFTVSNTEAFF. The chain joins TRBV6-5 to TRBJ1-1; D unclear. The CDR3 is 16 amino acids. Germline CDR1 reads MNHEY; CDR2 reads SVGAGI. The V end was cut by 0 bases, the J end by 1 base, with 12 bases between.

This clone occurred once. The rearrangement joins TRBV7-2 to TRBJ1-4; weak D call: TRBD1 (6 bases). The germline V gene encodes CDR1 SGHTA and CDR2 FQGNSA. V was shortened by 5 bases and J by 2 bases, with 12 bases between the two germline ends. This CDR3 is 15 amino acids long. The CDR3 DNA reads as TGTGCCAGCAGCGTAACAGGGCTTACTAATGAAAAACTGTTTTTT. Residues: CASSVTGLTNEKLFF.